This T cell receptor (beta chain) was profiled in a study of a mutant IDH1 vaccine in newly diagnosed glioma. The wider study: Earlier treatment was radiotherapy, temozolomide, or both, with most getting both. Regarding the study as a whole: Among top peripheral T cell clonotypes, changes seemed unrelated to pseudoprogression.

Trimming shortened V by 5 bases and J by 0 bases, and 11 bases separated the two germline ends. Germline-derived CDR1 and CDR2 are LNHDA and SQIVND (reference sequence). This CDR3 spans 15 amino acids. Time point of the sample: baseline, week 1 (first vaccination visit). Regarding treatment: pre-vaccination baseline after standard-of-care therapy. Data came from immunoSEQ multiplex PCR; TCRdb stores just in-frame clones and leaves some out. The sample yields about 92,000 clones, about four fifths seen once. About this clone itself: Its antigen is still unknown.

The sequence was collected from a man between 35 and 55 years old with glioma. The rearrangement uses TRBV19 and TRBJ2-1; D ambiguous. The source was PBMCs, collected from a glioma patient treated with radiotherapy, temozolomide or both. The CDR3 nucleotides read TGTGCCAGTAGTTCGACTTTGAGCTCCTACAATGAGCAGTTCTTC. Its protein product is CASSSTLSSYNEQFF. The entire variable domain, with the rest obtained from reference TRBV19 and TRBJ2-1, is as follows: DGGITQSPKYLFRKEGQNVTLSCEQNLNHDAMYWYRQDPGQGLRLIYYSQIVNDFQKGDIAEGYSVSREKKESFPLTVTSAQKNPTAFYLCASSSTLSSYNEQFFGPGTRLTVL.